These 5 T cell receptor beta chains share one sample of origin, sequenced in a study of Graves' ophthalmopathy and Graves' hyperthyroidism. Scientists amplified the TCR beta CDR3 regions from RNA transcripts. First-round RT-PCR relied on HTBI primers, and a second-round multiplex PCR came next. TCRdb processed the multiplex PCR reads anew with MiXCR; each CDR3 protein has one entry. The table lists 220,000 or so distinct CDR3 sequences, 20% to 25% of them singletons, with roughly 45% in the top ten. The sample consisted of peripheral blood. These receptors were obtained from a woman between 50 and 59 years old with Graves' ophthalmopathy.

The chain uses TRBV2 and TRBJ1-1; 11 positions agree with TRBD1. The germline gives CDR1 SNHLY, CDR2 FYNNEI. The CDR3 is made up of 14 amino acids. Trimming removed 6 bases from V and 6 bases from J; junction bases left unmatched: 6. The CDR3 sequence: CASRRDRGSAEAFF. The DNA for the CDR3 is TGTGCCAGCAGGAGGGACAGGGGGAGTGCTGAAGCTTTCTTT. Drawing the rest from reference TRBV2 and TRBJ1-1, the complete variable domain is EPEVTQTPSHQVTQMGQEVILRCVPISNHLYFYWYRQILGQKVEFLVSFYNNEISEKSEIFDDQFSVERPDGSNFTLKIRSTKLEDSAMYFCASRRDRGSAEAFFGQGTRLTVV.

This clonotype was counted many times. CDR3 region: CASSDPGGGANVLTF. In DNA, the CDR3 is TGTGCCAGCAGTGACCCGGGCGGTGGGGCCAACGTCCTGACTTTC. The chain employs TRBV28 and TRBJ2-6, with no clear D. The CDR3 is 15 residues long. Trimming stripped 5 bases from V and 3 bases from J, with 11 bases between. The germline V gene encodes CDR1 MDHEN and CDR2 SYDVKM.

There are a few counts of this clonotype. A much bigger clone sits one base away, suggesting this may be a read error. V and J are TRBV2 and TRBJ2-5; TRBD2 matches at 8 bases. CDR1 and CDR2 from the germline V gene are SNHLY and FYNNEI. The CDR3 covers 13 residues. The CDR3 DNA follows: TGTGCCAGCAGCCAGGGACTAGAGGAGACCCTGTACTTC. As protein: CASSQGLEETLYF.

This clonotype was found a few times. The chain recombines TRBV11-3 with TRBJ1-1; D remains ambiguous. CDR1 is SGHNT, CDR2 YENEEA, per germline. The CDR3 is made up of 14 amino acids. Trimming removed 5 bases at V and 5 bases at J, with 15 bases between. This CDR3 reads CASSLTTEGTEAFF. CDR3 coding DNA: TGTGCCAGCAGCCTAACTACAGAGGGAACTGAAGCTTTCTTT.

This clonotype was seen repeatedly, ten times or more. The chain recombines TRBV5-1 with TRBJ1-5; TRBD1 matches at 7 bases. Trimming took 4 bases from V and 2 from J; bases not matched to a gene: 3. The V gene's germline CDR1 is SGHRS and CDR2 YFSETQ. There are 14 residues in the CDR3. The CDR3 loop reads CASSVTGGNQPQHF. CDR3 DNA: TGCGCCAGCAGCGTAACAGGGGGCAATCAGCCCCAGCATTTT.